This TCR beta chain comes out of a study of T cells in Graves' hyperthyroidism and ophthalmopathy (dated by TCRdb to 2018 to 2020). For the wider study: Peripheral blood was sampled at the time of initial diagnosis, prior to any treatment. According to the paper, TCR Vbeta CDR3 sequencing was carried out on 135 peripheral blood samples, which came from 40 to 45 ophthalmopathy, 75 or so hyperthyroidism and about 17 progressor patients. Following sampling, methimazole starting at 30 mg daily was given to hyperthyroidism patients, and high-dose intravenous methylprednisolone was given to ophthalmopathy patients. In about 6 Graves' hyperthyroidism patients, the study also compared T-cell repertoires from thyroid tissue with T-cell repertoires from blood. Prospective prediction of ophthalmopathy was tested in an independent validation cohort of approximately 19 hyperthyroidism patients and some 17 patients who later progressed to ophthalmopathy. A discovery cohort of about 100 patients, roughly 43 with Graves' ophthalmopathy and over 55 with stable Graves' hyperthyroidism, was used to find distinguishing TCR V-J signatures. The 100 or so discovery patients were randomly split 7:3 into training and test sets. Broad study findings and their caveats: Ophthalmopathy was separated from stable hyperthyroidism by a 13 V-J signature model, with around 88% sensitivity and about 81% specificity obtained in cross-validation and 80%/75% obtained in testing. Sample size was not statistically predetermined, and investigators were not blinded to group allocation. In validation, the model predicted progression to ophthalmopathy with about 71% sensitivity and less than 75% specificity, a median of 6.5 months before onset. Most expanded thyroid clonotypes (frequency above 0.001) were also detected in blood, suggesting blood repertoires may reflect thyroid immune responses.

From cysteine to phenylalanine, the CDR3 is 15 amino acids long. Only CDR3 DNA remains: 45 bases, in frame from the first base. The junction shows trimming of 1 base on V and 6 bases on J, plus 15 bases between the germline ends. CDR1 LGHDT and CDR2 YNNKEL are derived from the germline V gene (reference sequence). Amplification of TCR beta CDR3 regions was carried out from RNA transcripts. The TCR CDR3 was subjected to a first round of RT-PCR using the HTBI primer set and the Qiagen OneStep RT-PCR kit. The libraries were constructed in a second round of multiplex PCR and then size-selected and purified. Paired-end sequencing of the libraries was performed with 100 bp reads on an Illumina HiSeq2000. The study's own analysis went as follows. SOAPnuke was used to process the raw data, throwing out any read that contained adapters or uncalled bases, had a mean Phred below 15, or lacked an exact constant-primer or identifier match. COPE v1.2.5 was used to merge the high-quality paired reads, and each unique nucleotide sequence was defined as a clonotype. Clonotypes were aligned to IMGT TRBV, TRBD and TRBJ reference segments using MiTCR v1.1. The analysis was restricted to V-J combinations with a frequency above 0.0001, which together covered 99.2% of the repertoires. A TCS score was defined as the ratio between F50 (clonal expansion) and ExV (chaos), using BLOSUM62-based TCRdist between CDR3 peptides within each V-J. Welch's t-statistics and random forest reduced approximately 520 V-J features to under 15, which were used in a naive Bayes classifier (R e1071). The public reads were reprocessed in TCRdb via fastp at Q25 and MiXCR, keeping in-frame beta chains. Entries that share a CDR3 protein sequence are merged under the most common genes and DNA. The V and J calls here are based on TCRdb, not the publication. The sample profile shows about 500,000 distinct CDR3 sequences; under 15% of them were found once. Of the sample, 15% to 20% falls within the top ten clones.

Stable Graves' hyperthyroidism was defined as the absence of progression to ophthalmopathy over 18 months of follow-up. The hyperthyroidism patients were between 18 and 65 years old and newly diagnosed, with a disease duration of less than 2 months. Patients with uncontrolled infections, other autoimmune diseases, pregnancy or lactation were excluded. Clinical symptoms, serum thyroxine and TRAb, thyroid ultrasound, and orbital computed tomography formed the basis for the diagnoses. Ficoll-Paque density gradient centrifugation was used to isolate PBMCs from under 11 ml of fresh peripheral blood. Total RNA was extracted using Trizol reagent, and RNA quality was assessed on an Agilent 2100 Bioanalyzer. As to this clonotype: Which antigen it targets is not known. Base qualities are not recorded, but no much larger clone differs from it by a single base.

Recombination connected TRBV3-1 to TRBJ2-5; the D gene is perhaps TRBD2, from 6 matching bases. The TCR comes from a woman aged 18-29 years with Graves' hyperthyroidism. Sequenced: blood. In nucleotide form, the sequence is TGTGCCAGCAGCCAAGTCGATAGCGGACGACAGACCCAGTACTTC. It specifies CASSQVDSGRQTQYF.